The rows below give T cell receptor beta chains drawn from one sample of a study of glioma-infiltrating T cells after dendritic cell vaccination. Measured with immunoSEQ multiplex PCR; TCRdb has only the in-frame clones, and not every one. The data hold approximately 85,000 clones, with 85% observed a single time. Here the sequenced sample was blood, taken after dendritic cell vaccination. All receptors derive from a human donor with glioblastoma. The CDR3 runs from the conserved cysteine through the conserved F or W. Fields, in order: D gene, J gene, V gene, clone size, CDR3 protein, CDR3 DNA. The D gene is left open where the match is weak. Clone size is shown for a subset of rows, as once, few, many or a class of expanded clone.

>-|TRBJ2-1|TRBV5-5|-
CASSLAGSSYNEQFF
TGTGCCAGCAGCTTGGCCGGGAGCTCCTACAATGAGCAGTTCTTC
>TRBD1|TRBJ1-2|TRBV7-2|few
CASSFDGTGAGYTF
TGTGCCAGCAGCTTTGACGGGACAGGGGCTGGCTACACCTTC
>TRBD1|TRBJ2-7|TRBV5-6|-
CASSFGTVSHEQYF
TGTGCCAGCAGCTTCGGGACAGTGTCCCACGAGCAGTACTTC
>TRBD2|TRBJ2-7|TRBV5-5|once
CASSLGTSGYEQYF
TGTGCCAGCAGCTTGGGGACTAGCGGGTACGAGCAGTACTTC
>-|TRBJ2-3|TRBV4-2|once
CASSPEGGRAGTDTQYF
TGTGCCAGCAGCCCCGAGGGGGGGAGGGCCGGCACAGATACGCAGTATTTT
>TRBD1|TRBJ1-2|TRBV5-1|-
CASTPGGTNYGYTF
TGCGCCAGCACCCCAGGGGGAACAAACTATGGCTACACCTTC
>TRBD2|TRBJ2-7|TRBV11-2|-
CASSSRLAVFSYEQYF
TGTGCCAGCAGCTCGAGACTAGCGGTATTCTCCTACGAGCAGTACTTC
>-|TRBJ2-7|TRBV6-5|-
CASSYGDTPSYEQYF
TGTGCCAGCAGTTACGGGGACACCCCCTCCTACGAGCAGTACTTC
>-|TRBJ2-7|TRBV9|once
CASSVQGGYEQYF
TGTGCCAGCAGCGTGCAGGGCGGCTACGAGCAGTACTTC
>TRBD1|TRBJ1-4|TRBV6-6|-
CASSYSSEGAREKLFF
TGTGCCAGCAGTTACTCGAGCGAGGGGGCGAGGGAAAAACTGTTTTTT
>-|TRBJ2-1|TRBV7-3|-
CASSLNFADEQFF
TGTGCCAGCAGCTTAAATTTTGCGGATGAGCAGTTCTTC
>-|TRBJ1-1|TRBV9|-
CASSVVGGSTEAFF
TGTGCCAGCAGCGTAGTAGGGGGATCCACTGAAGCTTTCTTT
>-|TRBJ2-5|TRBV5-1|-
CASSLSQTSYQETQYF
TGCGCCAGCAGCTTGTCCCAAACTAGTTACCAAGAGACCCAGTACTTC
>-|TRBJ1-1|TRBV12-5|once
CASGSEFNTEAFF
TGTGCTAGTGGTTCCGAGTTTAACACTGAAGCTTTCTTT
>-|TRBJ2-7|TRBV29-1|-
CSVFLVGDSSYEQYF
TGCAGCGTTTTCTTAGTGGGCGATAGCTCCTACGAGCAGTACTTC
>TRBD1|TRBJ2-3|TRBV6-5|-
CASAQGRIGTDTQYF
TGTGCCAGCGCACAGGGGCGGATTGGCACAGATACGCAGTATTTT
>TRBD1|TRBJ2-7|TRBV25-1|-
CASSETGGGSYEQYF
TGTGCCAGCAGTGAGACAGGGGGCGGATCCTACGAGCAGTACTTC
>-|TRBJ1-1|TRBV5-1|-
CASSLGTTEAFF
TGCGCCAGCAGCTTGGGGACTACTGAAGCTTTCTTT
>TRBD2|TRBJ2-1|TRBV25-1|-
CASRQSGGSYEQFF
TGTGCCAGCAGGCAAAGCGGGGGGTCCTATGAGCAGTTCTTC
>-|TRBJ1-2|TRBV18|-
CASSGTRGSNYGYTF
TGTGCCAGCTCAGGCACGCGGGGATCAAACTATGGCTACACCTTC
>-|TRBJ2-1|TRBV29-1|once
CSFTGGEQFF
TGCAGCTTTACGGGTGGAGAGCAGTTCTTC
>TRBD2|TRBJ2-7|TRBV28|-
CATHTPGLAGYEQYF
TGTGCCACCCACACCCCGGGACTAGCGGGTTACGAGCAGTACTTC
>TRBD2|TRBJ2-3|TRBV28|-
CASSSGPFAGGWYF
TGTGCCAGCAGTTCTGGGCCTTTTGCGGGAGGGTGGTATTTT
>TRBD1|TRBJ2-7|TRBV5-1|-
CASSWGTGARYEQYF
TGCGCCAGCAGCTGGGGGACAGGGGCCCGCTACGAGCAGTACTTC
>-|TRBJ1-1|TRBV5-1|-
CASSIQGGGNTEAFF
TGCGCCAGCAGCATTCAAGGGGGGGGAAACACTGAAGCTTTCTTT
>-|TRBJ2-3|TRBV29-1|once
CSTASPASTDTQYF
TGCAGCACTGCTTCCCCTGCTAGCACAGATACGCAGTATTTT
>-|TRBJ2-1|TRBV6-1|many
CASSPGEPHDEQFF
TGTGCCAGCAGCCCCGGAGAGCCACACGATGAGCAGTTCTTC
>-|TRBJ2-7|TRBV5-1|-
CASSLENIEQYF
TGCGCCAGCAGCTTGGAGAACATCGAGCAGTACTTC
>-|TRBJ1-1|TRBV15|-
CATSRGDWQGNTEAFF
TGTGCCACCAGCAGAGGGGATTGGCAGGGGAACACTGAAGCTTTCTTT
>TRBD2|TRBJ2-4|TRBV11-3|once
CASSLGPGAGGPGKNIQYF
TGTGCCAGCAGCTTAGGGCCCGGAGCGGGGGGGCCGGGCAAAAACATTCAGTACTTC
>TRBD2|TRBJ2-3|TRBV5-1|few
CASSSGTPTSFWGGDTQYF
TGCGCCAGCAGCTCCGGGACTCCCACATCCTTTTGGGGGGGGGATACGCAGTATTTT
>TRBD1|TRBJ1-2|TRBV28|-
CASSPRQGAWYGYTF
TGTGCCAGCAGTCCCCGACAGGGGGCGTGGTATGGCTACACCTTC
>-|TRBJ2-7|TRBV5-6|-
CASRTEGSSYEQYF
TGTGCCAGCAGGACCGAGGGTTCCTCCTACGAGCAGTACTTC
>-|TRBJ1-2|TRBV19|-
CASRGPGNARGYTF
TGTGCCAGTAGAGGCCCAGGGAACGCTCGTGGCTACACCTTC
>TRBD2|TRBJ2-3|TRBV30|-
CAWSVGLAGSDTQYF
TGTGCCTGGAGTGTCGGGCTAGCGGGATCAGATACGCAGTATTTT
>TRBD1|TRBJ1-1|TRBV6-5|-
CASSYSVQGANTEAFF
TGTGCCAGCAGTTACTCGGTACAGGGGGCGAACACTGAAGCTTTCTTT
>TRBD2|TRBJ2-7|TRBV16|-
CASSQSRGGNYEQYF
TGTGCCAGCAGCCAATCGCGGGGGGGTAACTACGAGCAGTACTTC
>-|TRBJ1-2|TRBV25-1|-
CASSEQGYGYTF
TGTGCCAGCAGTGAACAGGGTTATGGCTACACCTTC
>-|TRBJ2-2|TRBV11-2|once
CASSSSTGELFF
TGTGCCAGCAGCTCCTCCACCGGGGAGCTGTTTTTT
>-|TRBJ2-7|TRBV7-9|-
CASSPLDRYEQYF
TGTGCCAGCAGCCCACTGGACAGATACGAGCAGTACTTC
>-|TRBJ1-1|TRBV11-3|-
CASSRRGKNTEAFF
TGTGCCAGCAGCCGCAGGGGAAAGAACACTGAAGCTTTCTTT
>TRBD1|TRBJ2-5|TRBV7-8|-
CASSSRSGQGQETQYF
TGTGCCAGCAGCTCCAGGTCGGGACAGGGACAAGAGACCCAGTACTTC
>-|TRBJ2-2|TRBV15|-
CATSSTRDTGELFF
TGTGCCACCAGCTCCACACGGGACACCGGGGAGCTGTTTTTT
>TRBD2|TRBJ2-7|TRBV18|few
CASSPPASGSYEQYF
TGTGCCAGCTCACCACCGGCTAGCGGGTCCTACGAGCAGTACTTC
>TRBD2|TRBJ2-3|TRBV2|once
CASSEGGGLAKYF
TGTGCCAGCAGTGAAGGTGGGGGACTAGCCAAGTATTTT
>-|TRBJ2-7|TRBV27|-
CASSLVGATNEQYF
TGTGCCAGCAGTTTAGTGGGGGCGACGAACGAGCAGTACTTC
>TRBD1|TRBJ2-7|TRBV7-9|-
CASSLSVGTDHEQYF
TGTGCCAGCAGCTTATCCGTCGGGACAGACCACGAGCAGTACTTC
>TRBD1|TRBJ2-1|TRBV5-1|-
CASSPGTGALREQFF
TGCGCCAGCAGCCCAGGGACAGGGGCCCTCCGTGAGCAGTTCTTC
>TRBD2|TRBJ2-5|TRBV5-1|-
CASSLAGGREETQYF
TGCGCCAGCAGCTTGGCGGGGGGGCGGGAAGAGACCCAGTACTTC
>TRBD1|TRBJ2-1|TRBV6-5|-
CASSWGTGSYNEQFF
TGTGCCAGCAGTTGGGGGACAGGTTCCTACAATGAGCAGTTCTTC
>TRBD2|TRBJ2-1|TRBV5-1|-
CASSSTSGGPSYNEQFF
TGCGCCAGCAGCTCTACTAGCGGGGGGCCCTCCTACAATGAGCAGTTCTTC
>-|TRBJ2-7|TRBV5-1|-
CASSVAEEPNHYEQYF
TGCGCCAGCAGCGTAGCTGAGGAACCCAACCACTACGAGCAGTACTTC
>TRBD1|TRBJ2-7|TRBV29-1|-
CSVEVGGSGGSYEQYF
TGCAGCGTTGAGGTCGGCGGGTCAGGGGGTTCCTACGAGCAGTACTTC
>-|TRBJ2-7|TRBV5-4|few
CASSLGPGGSSYEQYF
TGTGCCAGCAGCTTGGGTCCGGGGGGCAGCTCCTACGAGCAGTACTTC
>-|TRBJ1-5|TRBV28|-
CASSRQGSGNQPQHF
TGTGCCAGCAGTAGGCAGGGATCTGGCAATCAGCCCCAGCATTTT
>TRBD2|TRBJ2-2|TRBV7-9|-
CASRTSGYTGELFF
TGTGCCAGCAGGACTAGCGGTTATACCGGGGAGCTGTTTTTT
>TRBD1|TRBJ1-1|TRBV5-6|-
CASSAGTGATEAFF
TGTGCCAGCAGCGCGGGGACAGGGGCCACTGAAGCTTTCTTT
>-|TRBJ1-1|TRBV6-5|-
CASSYLRGGNTEAFF
TGTGCCAGCAGTTACCTCCGGGGGGGGAACACTGAAGCTTTCTTT
>-|TRBJ1-2|TRBV27|-
CASSFSGQTYGYTF
TGTGCCAGCAGTTTTTCCGGACAGACCTATGGCTACACCTTC
>-|TRBJ2-7|TRBV7-2|-
CASSPSQGSYEQYF
TGTGCCAGCAGCCCGTCACAGGGCTCCTACGAGCAGTACTTC